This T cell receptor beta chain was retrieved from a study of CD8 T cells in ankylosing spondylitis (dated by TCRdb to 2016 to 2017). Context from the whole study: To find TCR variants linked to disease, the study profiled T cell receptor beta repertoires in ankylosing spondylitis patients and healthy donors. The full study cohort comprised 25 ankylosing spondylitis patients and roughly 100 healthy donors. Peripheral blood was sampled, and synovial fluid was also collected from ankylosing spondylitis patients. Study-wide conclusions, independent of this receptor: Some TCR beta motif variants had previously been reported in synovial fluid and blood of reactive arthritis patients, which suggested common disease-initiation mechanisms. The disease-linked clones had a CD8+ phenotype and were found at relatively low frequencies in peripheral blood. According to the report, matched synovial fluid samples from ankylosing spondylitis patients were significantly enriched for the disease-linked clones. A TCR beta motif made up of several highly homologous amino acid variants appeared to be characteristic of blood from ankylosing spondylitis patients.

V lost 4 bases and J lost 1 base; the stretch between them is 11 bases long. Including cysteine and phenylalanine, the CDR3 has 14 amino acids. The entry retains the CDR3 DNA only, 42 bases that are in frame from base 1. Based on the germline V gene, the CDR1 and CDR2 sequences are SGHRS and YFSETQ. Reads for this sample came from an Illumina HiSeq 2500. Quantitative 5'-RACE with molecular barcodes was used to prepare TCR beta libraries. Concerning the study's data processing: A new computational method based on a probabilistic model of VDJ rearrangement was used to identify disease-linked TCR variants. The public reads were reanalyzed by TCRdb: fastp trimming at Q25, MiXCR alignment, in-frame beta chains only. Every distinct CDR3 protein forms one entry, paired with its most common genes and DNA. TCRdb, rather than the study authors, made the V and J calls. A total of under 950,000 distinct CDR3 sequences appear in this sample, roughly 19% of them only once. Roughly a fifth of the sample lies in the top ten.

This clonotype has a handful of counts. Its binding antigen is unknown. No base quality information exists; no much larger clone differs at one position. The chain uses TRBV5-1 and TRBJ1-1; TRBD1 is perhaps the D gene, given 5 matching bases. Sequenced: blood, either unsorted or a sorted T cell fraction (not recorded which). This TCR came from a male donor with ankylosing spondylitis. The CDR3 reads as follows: CASSLRVTNTEAFF. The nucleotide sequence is TGCGCCAGCAGCCTCAGGGTAACGAACACTGAAGCTTTCTTT.